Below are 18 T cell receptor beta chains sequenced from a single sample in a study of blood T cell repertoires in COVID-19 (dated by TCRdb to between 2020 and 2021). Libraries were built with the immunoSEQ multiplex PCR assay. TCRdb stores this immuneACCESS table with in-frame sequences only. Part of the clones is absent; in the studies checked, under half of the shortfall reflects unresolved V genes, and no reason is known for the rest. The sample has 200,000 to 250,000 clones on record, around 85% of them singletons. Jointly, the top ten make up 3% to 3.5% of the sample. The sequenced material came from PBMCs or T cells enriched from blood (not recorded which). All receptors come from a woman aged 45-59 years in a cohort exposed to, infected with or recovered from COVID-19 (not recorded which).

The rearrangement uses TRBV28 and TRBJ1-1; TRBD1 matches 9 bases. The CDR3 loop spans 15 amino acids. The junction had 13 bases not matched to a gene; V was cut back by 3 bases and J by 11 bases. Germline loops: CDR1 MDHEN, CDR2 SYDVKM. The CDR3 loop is CASSFPGQGSMPAFF. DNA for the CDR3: TGTGCCAGCAGTTTCCCGGGACAGGGCAGTATGCCGGCTTTCTTT.

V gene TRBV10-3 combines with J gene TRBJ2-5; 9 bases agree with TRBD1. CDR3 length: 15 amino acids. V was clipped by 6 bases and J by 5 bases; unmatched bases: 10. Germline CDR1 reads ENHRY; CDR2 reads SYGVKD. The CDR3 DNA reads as TGTGCCATCAGCGGACAGGGGCGCAGGTCCGAGACCCAGTACTTC. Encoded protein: CAISGQGRRSETQYF.

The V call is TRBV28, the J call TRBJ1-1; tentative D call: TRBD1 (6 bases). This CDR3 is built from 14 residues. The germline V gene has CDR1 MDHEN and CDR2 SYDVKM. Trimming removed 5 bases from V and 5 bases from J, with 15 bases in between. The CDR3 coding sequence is TGTGCCAGCAGTGGGACGGGGGGCCGGACTGAAGCTTTCTTT. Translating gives CASSGTGGRTEAFF. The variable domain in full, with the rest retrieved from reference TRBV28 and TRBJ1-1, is DVKVTQSSRYLVKRTGEKVFLECVQDMDHENMFWYRQDPGLGLRLIYFSYDVKMKEKGDIPEGYSVSREKKERFSLILESASTNQTSMYLCASSGTGGRTEAFFGQGTRLTVV.

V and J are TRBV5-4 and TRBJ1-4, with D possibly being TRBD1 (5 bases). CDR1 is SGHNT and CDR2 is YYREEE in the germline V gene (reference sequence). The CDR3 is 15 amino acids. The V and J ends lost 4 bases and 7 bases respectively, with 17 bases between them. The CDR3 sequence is CASSEVKGYSEKLFF. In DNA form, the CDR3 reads TGTGCCAGCAGCGAGGTCAAGGGGTATAGTGAAAAACTGTTTTTT.

The CDR3 nucleotides are TGTGCCAGCAGCGACGGGGGAGCAGATACGCAGTATTTT. Translating gives CASSDGGADTQYF. The J gene is TRBJ2-3, the V gene TRBV9; possible D gene TRBD2, 6 bases. This CDR3 comprises 13 residues. Deletions cut 3 bases from V and 4 bases from J, with 9 bases between. Germline assignment: CDR1 SGDLS and CDR2 YYNGEE.

The CDR3 protein is CASSQASGRGEKLFF. DNA for the CDR3: TGCGCCAGCAGCCAGGCATCAGGGAGGGGTGAAAAACTGTTTTTT. The chain combines TRBV4-1 with TRBJ1-4, with D possibly TRBD1 on 5 matching bases. Germline V lookup: CDR1 MGHRA, CDR2 YSYEKL. The CDR3 runs 15 residues. The V and J ends lost 3 bases and 7 bases respectively, with 15 bases between them.

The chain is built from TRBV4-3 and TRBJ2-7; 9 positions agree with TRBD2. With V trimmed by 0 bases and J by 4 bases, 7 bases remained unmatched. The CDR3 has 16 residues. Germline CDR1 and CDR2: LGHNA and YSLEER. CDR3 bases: TGCGCCAGCAGCCAAGAACGAAGCGGGGGGTTTTACGAGCAGTACTTC. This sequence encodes CASSQERSGGFYEQYF.

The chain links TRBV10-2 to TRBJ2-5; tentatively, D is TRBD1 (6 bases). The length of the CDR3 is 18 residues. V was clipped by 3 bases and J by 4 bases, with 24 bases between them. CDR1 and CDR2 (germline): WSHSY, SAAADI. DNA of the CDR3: TGCGCCAGCAGTGATAGCAGGGGCGTGCGGTTGGTGGGAGAGACCCAGTACTTC. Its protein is CASSDSRGVRLVGETQYF.

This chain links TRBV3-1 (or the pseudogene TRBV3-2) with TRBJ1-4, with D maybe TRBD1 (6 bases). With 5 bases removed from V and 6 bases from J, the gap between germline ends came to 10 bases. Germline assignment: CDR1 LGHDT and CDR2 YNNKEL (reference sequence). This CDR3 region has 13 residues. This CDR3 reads CASSLQGYEKLFF. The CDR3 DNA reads TGTGCCAGCAGCTTACAGGGATATGAAAAACTGTTTTTT.

The CDR3 loop is CASSPPNRNTIYF. The CDR3 DNA is TGTGCCAGCAGTCCCCCGAACAGGAACACCATATATTTT. The V call is TRBV28, the J call TRBJ1-3; TRBD1 is a possible D gene (5 bases). This CDR3 region has 13 residues. V shed 5 bases and J shed 7 bases, with 12 bases lying between them. Per germline, CDR1 MDHEN and CDR2 SYDVKM.

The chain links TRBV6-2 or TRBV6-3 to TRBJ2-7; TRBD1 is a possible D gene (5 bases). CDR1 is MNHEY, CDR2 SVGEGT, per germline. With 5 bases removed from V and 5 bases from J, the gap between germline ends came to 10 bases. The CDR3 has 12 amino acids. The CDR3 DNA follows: TGTGCCAGCAGTCATCCCAGGGACGAGCAGTACTTC. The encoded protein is CASSHPRDEQYF.

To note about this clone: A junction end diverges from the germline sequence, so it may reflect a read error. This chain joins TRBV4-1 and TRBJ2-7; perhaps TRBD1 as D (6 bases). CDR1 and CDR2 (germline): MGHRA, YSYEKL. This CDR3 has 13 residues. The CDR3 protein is CASSQEVGTPKDF. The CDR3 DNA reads TGCGCCAGCAGCCAAGAGGTTGGGACACCTAAAGACTTC.

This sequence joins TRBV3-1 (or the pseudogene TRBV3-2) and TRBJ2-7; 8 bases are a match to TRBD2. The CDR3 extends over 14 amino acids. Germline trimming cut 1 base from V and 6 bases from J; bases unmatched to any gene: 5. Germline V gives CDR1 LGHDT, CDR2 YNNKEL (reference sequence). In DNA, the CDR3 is TGTGCCAGCAGCCAAGGACGGCTAGCGGGCGAGCAGTACTTC. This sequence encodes CASSQGRLAGEQYF.

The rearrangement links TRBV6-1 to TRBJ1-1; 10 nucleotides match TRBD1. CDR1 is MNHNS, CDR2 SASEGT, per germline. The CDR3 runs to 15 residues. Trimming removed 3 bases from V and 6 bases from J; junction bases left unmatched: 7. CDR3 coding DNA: TGTGCCAGCAGTGAGGGACAGGGGACGGGGGCTGAAGCTTTCTTT. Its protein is CASSEGQGTGAEAFF.

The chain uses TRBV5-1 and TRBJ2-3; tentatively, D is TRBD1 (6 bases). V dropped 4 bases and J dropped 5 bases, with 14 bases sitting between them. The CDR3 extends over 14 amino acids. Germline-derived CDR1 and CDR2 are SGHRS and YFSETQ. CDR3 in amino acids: CASSPQGPRDTQYF. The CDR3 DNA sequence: TGCGCCAGCAGCCCGCAGGGGCCCAGAGATACGCAGTATTTT.

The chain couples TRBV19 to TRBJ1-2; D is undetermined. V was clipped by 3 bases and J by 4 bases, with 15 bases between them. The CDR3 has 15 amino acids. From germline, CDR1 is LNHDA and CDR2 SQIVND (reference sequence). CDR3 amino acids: CASSIAGVGTYGYTF. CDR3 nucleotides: TGTGCCAGTAGTATTGCGGGCGTCGGCACCTATGGCTACACCTTC.

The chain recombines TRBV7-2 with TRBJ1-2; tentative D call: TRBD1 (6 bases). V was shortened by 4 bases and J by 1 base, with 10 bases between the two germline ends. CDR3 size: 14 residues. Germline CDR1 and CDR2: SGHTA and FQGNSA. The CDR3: CASSSQGFNYGYTF. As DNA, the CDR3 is TGTGCCAGCAGCTCACAGGGATTTAACTATGGCTACACCTTC.

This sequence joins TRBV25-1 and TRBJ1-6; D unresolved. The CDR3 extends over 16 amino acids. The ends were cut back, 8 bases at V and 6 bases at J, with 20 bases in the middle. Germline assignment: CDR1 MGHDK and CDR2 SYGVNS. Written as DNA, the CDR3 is TGTGCCAGCGGACGGCGGGAGCCTTATGGTAATTCACCCCTCCACTTT. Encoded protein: CASGRREPYGNSPLHF.